Included here is one TCR beta chain sequence, with context. V trimming: 6 bases; J trimming: 3 bases; junction bases outside the gene matches: 4. CDR3 length: 13 amino acids. Germline-derived CDR1 and CDR2 are SNHLY and FYNNEI. This sample is drawn from a study of blood T cell repertoires in COVID-19. Generated by immunoSEQ multiplex PCR, the TCRdb table keeps only in-frame clones and is missing some. The sample lists a few hundred thousand clones, roughly 91% occurring once. Participants reported their clinical history, and cohort assignment relied on those reports. This TCR was sampled from a woman aged 25-40 years who had recovered from COVID-19. J is TRBJ1-2 and V is TRBV2; 7 positions agree with TRBD1. Sequenced material: PBMCs or T cells enriched from blood (not recorded which). CDR3 DNA: TGTGCCAGCAGCTGGGACAGCTACTATGGCTACACCTTC. Its protein product is CASSWDSYYGYTF. Filled out from reference TRBV2 and TRBJ1-2, the complete variable domain reads EPEVTQTPSHQVTQMGQEVILRCVPISNHLYFYWYRQILGQKVEFLVSFYNNEISEKSEIFDDQFSVERPDGSNFTLKIRSTKLEDSAMYFCASSWDSYYGYTFGSGTRLTVV.